Listed here is a single T cell receptor (beta chain). Its antigen remains unknown. The data derive from a study of beta chain features in type 1 diabetes. For the study at large: Cell yields, age and gender were similar between patients and healthy donors.

The study reverse transcribed the entire isolated RNA, so it sequenced expressed TCRB transcripts. Assay used: immunoSEQ multiplex PCR; TCRdb lists only in-frame clones, some missing. The sample shows about 290,000 clones, 8% of them seen only once. Study-wide results and limits: Significant though moderate, a shortening of TCRB CDR3s appeared in all four CD4+ subsets of Type 1 diabetes patients.

Markers CD45RO/CCR7/CD25/CD127/CD95/CD27 served to sort CD4+ naive, central memory, regulatory and stem cell-like memory cells. Germline V gene lookup returns CDR1 MNHEY and CDR2 SMNVEV (reference sequence). The germline V and J ends were trimmed by 3 bases and 2 bases, with 10 bases remaining between them. CDR3 length equals 14 residues. This chain connects TRBV27 to TRBJ1-1; no clear D gene. This TCR came from a woman aged 18-35 years in good health. The sequenced sample was central memory CD4+ T cells from blood. The CDR3 bases are TGTGCCAGCAGTTTGGGTGGGCACAACACTGAAGCTTTCTTT. This codes for CASSLGGHNTEAFF.